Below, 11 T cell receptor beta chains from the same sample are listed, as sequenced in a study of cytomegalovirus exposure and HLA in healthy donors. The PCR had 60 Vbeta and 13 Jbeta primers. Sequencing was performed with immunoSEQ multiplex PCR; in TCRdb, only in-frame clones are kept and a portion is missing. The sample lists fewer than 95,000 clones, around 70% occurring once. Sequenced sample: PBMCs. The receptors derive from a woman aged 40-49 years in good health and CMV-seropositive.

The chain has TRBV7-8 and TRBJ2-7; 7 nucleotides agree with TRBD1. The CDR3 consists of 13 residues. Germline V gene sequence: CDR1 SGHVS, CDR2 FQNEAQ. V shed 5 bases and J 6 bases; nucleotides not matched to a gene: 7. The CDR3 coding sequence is TGTGCCAGCAGCGCTGACAGGGTCCTCGAGCAGTACTTC. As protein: CASSADRVLEQYF.

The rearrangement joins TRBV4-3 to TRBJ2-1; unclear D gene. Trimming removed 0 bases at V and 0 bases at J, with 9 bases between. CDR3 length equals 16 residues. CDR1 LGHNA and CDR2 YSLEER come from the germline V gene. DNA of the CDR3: TGCGCCAGCAGCCAAGAGACTGCGGTCTCCTACAATGAGCAGTTCTTC. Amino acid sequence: CASSQETAVSYNEQFF.

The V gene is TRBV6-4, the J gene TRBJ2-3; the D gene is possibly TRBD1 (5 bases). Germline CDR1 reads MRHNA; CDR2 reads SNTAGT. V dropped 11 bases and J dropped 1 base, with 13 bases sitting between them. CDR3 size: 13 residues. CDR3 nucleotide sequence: TGTGCCTCCTCGTTAGGGGGCACAGATACGCAGTATTTT. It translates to CASSLGGTDTQYF.

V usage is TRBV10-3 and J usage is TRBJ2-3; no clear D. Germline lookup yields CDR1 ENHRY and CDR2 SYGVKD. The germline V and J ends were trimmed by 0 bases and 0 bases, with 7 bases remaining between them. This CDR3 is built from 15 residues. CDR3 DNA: TGTGCCATCAGTGAGTCGTCTACCAGCACAGATACGCAGTATTTT. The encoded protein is CAISESSTSTDTQYF.

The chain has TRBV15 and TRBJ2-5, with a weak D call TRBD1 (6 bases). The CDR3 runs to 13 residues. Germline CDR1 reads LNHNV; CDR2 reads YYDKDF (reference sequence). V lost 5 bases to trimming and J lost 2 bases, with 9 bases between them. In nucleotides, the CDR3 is TGTGCCACCAGCGAAGGGGGACAAGAGACCCAGTACTTC. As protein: CATSEGGQETQYF. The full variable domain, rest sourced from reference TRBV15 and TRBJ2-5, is DAMVIQNPRYQVTQFGKPVTLSCSQTLNHNVMYWYQQKSSQAPKLLFHYYDKDFNNEADTPDNFQSRRPNTSFCFLDIRSPGLGDTAMYLCATSEGGQETQYFGPGTRLLVL.

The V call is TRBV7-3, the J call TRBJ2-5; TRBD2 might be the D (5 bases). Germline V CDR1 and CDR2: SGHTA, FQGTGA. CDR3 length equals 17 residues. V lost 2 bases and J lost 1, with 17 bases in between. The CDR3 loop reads CASSLHPPGSTQETQYF. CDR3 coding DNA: TGTGCCAGCAGCTTACACCCGCCGGGGAGCACCCAAGAGACCCAGTACTTC.

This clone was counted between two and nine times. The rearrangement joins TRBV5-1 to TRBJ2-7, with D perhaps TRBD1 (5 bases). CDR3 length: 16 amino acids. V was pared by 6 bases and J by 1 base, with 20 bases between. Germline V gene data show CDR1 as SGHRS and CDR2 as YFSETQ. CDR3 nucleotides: TGCGCCAGCAACCCATGGGGCGAATATCGGTCCTACGAGCAGTACTTC. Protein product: CASNPWGEYRSYEQYF.

In DNA, the CDR3 is TGCGCCAGCAATCTCCGGGGTCCCAGCGAGCAGTACTTC. Amino acid sequence: CASNLRGPSEQYF. The V gene is TRBV23-1, the J gene TRBJ2-7; possible D gene TRBD2, 5 bases. TRBV23-1 is labeled an ORF, and its function is uncertain. V was clipped by 7 bases and J by 6 bases, with 16 bases between them. CDR3 length: 13 amino acids.

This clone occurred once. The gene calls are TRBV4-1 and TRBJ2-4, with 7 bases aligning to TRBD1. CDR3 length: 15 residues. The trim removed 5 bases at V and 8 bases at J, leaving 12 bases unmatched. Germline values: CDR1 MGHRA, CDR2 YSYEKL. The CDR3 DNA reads TGCGCCAGCAGCAAACAGGGGACCTTTGAATACATTCAGTACTTC. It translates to CASSKQGTFEYIQYF.

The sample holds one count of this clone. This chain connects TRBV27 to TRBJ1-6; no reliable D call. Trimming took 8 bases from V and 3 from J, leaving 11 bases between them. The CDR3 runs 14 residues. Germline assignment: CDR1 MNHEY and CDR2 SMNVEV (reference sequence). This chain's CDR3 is CASCVRVYNSPLHF. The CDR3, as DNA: TGTGCCAGCTGCGTGAGGGTCTATAATTCACCCCTCCACTTT.

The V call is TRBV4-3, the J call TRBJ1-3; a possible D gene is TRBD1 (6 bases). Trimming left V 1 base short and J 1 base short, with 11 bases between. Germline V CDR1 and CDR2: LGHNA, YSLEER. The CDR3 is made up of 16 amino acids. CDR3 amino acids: CASSQGTGISGNTIYF. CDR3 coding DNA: TGCGCCAGCAGCCAAGGAACAGGGATTTCTGGAAACACCATATATTTT.